This T cell receptor beta chain comes out of a study of blood T cell repertoires in COVID-19 (TCRdb year 2020). About the study as a whole: Samples from collaborators originated in the United States, Italy and Spain and spanned both the acute and convalescent phases of COVID-19. Subjects who had been exposed to COVID-19, were actively infected with it, or had recovered from it provided the deeply sampled blood TCRbeta repertoires that made up the dataset. The material from the prospective study consisted of cDNA or gDNA derived from T cells, B-cell-depleted T cells, or PBMCs. HLA class I and class II types, where available, came from metadata supplied by the sample provider rather than from assay-based typing. Nearly every sample came with metadata listing a de-identified subject ID, COVID-19 status, age in years and sex. The repertoires were made available in a free public database intended to serve as a resource for research on the immune response to SARS-CoV-2. Samples were obtained from the ongoing ImmuneRACE study (first 160 participants) and from 1,254 subjects provided by 6 global collaborators.

Concerning this clone itself: Its antigen has not been determined. No base-level quality is on record; no much larger clone is a single base apart.

Reading from cysteine to phenylalanine, the CDR3 counts 14 amino acids. Only the CDR3 region is kept as DNA, spanning 42 bases read in frame from base 1. V has 6 bases trimmed and J has 6 bases trimmed; junction bases matching no gene number 7. The germline V gene (reference sequence) yields LNHDA for CDR1 and SQIVND for CDR2. Collaborating institutions collected whole blood in K2EDTA tubes following their own protocols. For TCRbeta analysis, collaborators shipped samples as frozen whole blood, isolated PBMCs, or DNA extracted from either of those sample types. The immunoSEQ Assay, a bias-controlled multiplex PCR, was used to amplify TCRbeta CDR3 regions from genomic DNA. Processing in the source paper ran as follows. Within the assay, amplification of reference gene primers was used to estimate how many nucleated cells each sample contained. To quantify the absolute abundance of each unique TCRbeta CDR3 rearrangement, sequence reads were collapsed and filtered. For each sample, productive Simpson clonality was calculated as the square root of Simpson's diversity index over productive rearrangements. TCRdb carries this immuneACCESS record with in-frame sequences only. Its versions omit some clonotypes, under half of them owing to an unresolved V gene in the studies checked, with the rest unexplained. Clone size and V and J calls were adopted from that table, with D and trimming inferred from the DNA. A total of around 95,000 clones appear in this sample, more than 85% of them only once. The top ten clones comprise about 1.9% of the sample.

Broad study findings and their caveats: The amount of clinical and demographic metadata varied by source and participant and was provided uncurated.

Sequencing was performed on peripheral blood. The rearranged segments are TRBV19 and TRBJ2-4, and TRBD1 aligns with 8 junction nucleotides. This clonotype originated in a man over 45 with active COVID-19. The nucleotide sequence is TGTGCCAGTAGCTCAGGACAGGGTATAAACATTCAGTACTTC. Its translation reads: CASSSGQGINIQYF.